A selection of T cell receptor beta chains follows, all from one sample in a study of blood T cell repertoires in COVID-19. TCRdb keeps only in-frame clones here, not all; method: immunoSEQ multiplex PCR. The table records under 250,000 clones, around 80% of them present only once. The sequenced sample consisted of peripheral blood. These TCRs come from a woman between 50 and 59 years old with acute or convalescent COVID-19. Each CDR3 is given with its conserved first and last residue. D genes are given only for firm matches. Size values are once, few and many counts, or a class for expanded clones, and some rows have none.

TGTGCCAGCACCTCCGGGGGCAATCAGCCCCAGCATTTT	CASTSGGNQPQHF	13	few	NA	TRBJ1-5	TRBV6-5
TGTGCCAGCAGCTTGGGAAGGGTGGGACTAGCGGGACAAGAGACCCAGTACTTC	CASSLGRVGLAGQETQYF	18	NA	TRBD2	TRBJ2-5	TRBV7-3
TGTGCCAGCAGCTTTGGACAGGGAGTAGATACGCAGTATTTT	CASSFGQGVDTQYF	14	NA	TRBD1	TRBJ2-3	TRBV7-8
TGTGCCAGCAGTATAAGGACAGGGCGGCAGCCCCAGCATTTT	CASSIRTGRQPQHF	14	NA	TRBD1	TRBJ1-5	TRBV27
TGTGCCAGTAGTAGGGGGACAGTCGGAGCTGGAACACCCCTCCACTTT	CASSRGTVGAGTPLHF	16	NA	TRBD1	TRBJ1-6	TRBV19
TGCGCCAGCAGGCTAGCGGGAGTGAGGGACGAGCAGTTCTTC	CASRLAGVRDEQFF	14	NA	TRBD2	TRBJ2-1	TRBV10-2
TGTGCCAGCAGTCGACAGGGGAGATACGAGCAGTACTTC	CASSRQGRYEQYF	13	NA	TRBD1	TRBJ2-7	TRBV27
TGTGCCAGCAGTCTATGGCACTTGGGACAGGGCTATGGCTACACCTTC	CASSLWHLGQGYGYTF	16	NA	TRBD1	TRBJ1-2	TRBV28
TGTGCCAGCAGCTCCGGACGACAGGGGGCTGAAAAACTGTTTTTT	CASSSGRQGAEKLFF	15	NA	TRBD1	TRBJ1-4	TRBV28
TGTGCCACCAGTGATTTGCATAGCGGTCATCTGGGAGATACGCAGTATTTT	CATSDLHSGHLGDTQYF	17	NA	NA	TRBJ2-3	TRBV24-1
TGTGCCAGCAGAGAGATTAAAAGCTCCTACGAGCAGTACTTC	CASREIKSSYEQYF	14	once	NA	TRBJ2-7	TRBV2
TGTGCCAGCATCCTAGGGGGCACTGAAGCTTTCTTT	CASILGGTEAFF	12	NA	NA	TRBJ1-1	TRBV19
TGTGCCAGCAGCGCAGAACTAGCGGGAAATTTTCACGAGCAGTACTTC	CASSAELAGNFHEQYF	16	NA	NA	TRBJ2-7	TRBV21-1
TGTGCCAGCAGCAGACTAGCGGGTAACTACAATGAGCAGTTCTTC	CASSRLAGNYNEQFF	15	NA	TRBD2	TRBJ2-1	TRBV6-2/TRBV6-3
TGCGCCAGCAGCTTTATCGGGACTAGCGAGGGAACCCAGTACTTC	CASSFIGTSEGTQYF	15	NA	TRBD2	TRBJ2-5	TRBV5-1